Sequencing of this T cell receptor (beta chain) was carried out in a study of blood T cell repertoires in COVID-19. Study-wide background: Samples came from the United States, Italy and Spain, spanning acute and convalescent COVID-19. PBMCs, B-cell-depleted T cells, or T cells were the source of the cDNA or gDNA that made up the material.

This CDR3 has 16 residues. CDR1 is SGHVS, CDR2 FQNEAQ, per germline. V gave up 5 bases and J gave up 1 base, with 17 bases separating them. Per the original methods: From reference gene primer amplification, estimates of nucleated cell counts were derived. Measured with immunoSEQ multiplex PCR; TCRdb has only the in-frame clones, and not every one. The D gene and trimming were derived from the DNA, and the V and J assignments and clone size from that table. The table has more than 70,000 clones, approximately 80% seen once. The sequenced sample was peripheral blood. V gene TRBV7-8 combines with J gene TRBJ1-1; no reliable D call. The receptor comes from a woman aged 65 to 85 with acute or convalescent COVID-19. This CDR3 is CASSNSRLSGNTEAFF. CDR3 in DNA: TGTGCCAGCAGCAACTCCCGACTGAGTGGGAACACTGAAGCTTTCTTT.